This T cell receptor (beta chain) was captured in a study of OX40 agonist ivuxolimab in advanced cancers. This clone was recorded a few times. Generated by immunoSEQ multiplex PCR, the TCRdb table keeps only in-frame clones and is missing some. The sample comprises 95,000 to 100,000 clones, around 80% of which are singletons, and 5.8% rests with the top ten. With 6 bases removed from V and 4 bases from J, the gap between germline ends came to 7 bases. Germline-derived CDR1 and CDR2 are SGHTA and FQGNSA. The CDR3 contains 12 residues. J is TRBJ1-5 and V is TRBV7-2; no firm D call. This receptor was identified in an adult with an advanced solid tumor such as melanoma, head and neck, liver or kidney cancer. Sequencing used CD4+ or CD8+ T cells sorted from blood, obtained in a trial of the OX40 agonist ivuxolimab. CDR3 coding DNA: TGTGCCAGCAGGGCGGCGAATCAGCCCCAGCATTTT. Protein sequence: CASRAANQPQHF.